This TCR beta chain originates from a study of cytomegalovirus exposure and HLA in healthy donors. PCR was performed using 60 Vbeta and 13 Jbeta primers. This table comes from immunoSEQ multiplex PCR, and its TCRdb copy is limited to in-frame clones, with some not included. The sample shows 120,000 or so clones, 80% of them seen only once. The germline V gene has CDR1 LNHDA and CDR2 SQIVND (reference sequence). The CDR3 spans 15 residues. Trimming removed 1 base from V and 5 bases from J; junction bases left unmatched: 7. Overall study findings and caveats: Researchers left out some V segments, among them TRBV6-2 and TRBV6-3, as indistinguishable.

On this clone: The antigen is undetermined.

What was sequenced was PBMCs. This sequence joins TRBV19 and TRBJ2-7, with 8 nucleotides matching TRBD1. The clonotype comes from a man between 25 and 39 years old in good health and CMV-seronegative. The CDR3 region is CASSIVWTGTNEQYF. The CDR3 DNA reads TGTGCCAGTAGTATAGTTTGGACAGGGACCAACGAGCAGTACTTC.